These 11 T cell receptor beta chains share one sample of origin, sequenced in a study of radiotherapy plus CTLA-4 blockade in lung cancer (dated by TCRdb to the late 2010s). The library was produced with the immunoSEQ multiplex PCR assay. Sourced from immuneACCESS, this table was stored by TCRdb with only in-frame sequences that have V and J called. A share of the clones is absent; for the studies checked, an unresolved V gene accounts for under half, and the remainder has no known explanation. This sample lists about 100,000 clones; about four fifths were detected once. Of the sample, roughly 0.84% falls within the top ten clones. The sequences come from peripheral blood, collected from a patient treated with radiotherapy plus ipilimumab. All receptors derive from a human donor with non-small cell lung cancer who had stable disease on radiotherapy plus ipilimumab.

The chain couples TRBV11-3 to TRBJ1-1; D not certain. Deletions cut 3 bases from V and 1 base from J, with 12 bases between. Per germline, CDR1 SGHNT and CDR2 YENEEA. The CDR3 has 15 amino acids. The CDR3 coding sequence is TGTGCCAGCAGCTTGTACGTACGGAAGAACACTGAAGCTTTCTTT. Protein product: CASSLYVRKNTEAFF.

The chain carries TRBV28 and TRBJ1-1; D perhaps matches TRBD1 (6 bases). There are 14 residues in the CDR3. The germline V and J ends were trimmed by 5 bases and 6 bases, with 16 bases remaining between them. The V gene's germline CDR1 is MDHEN and CDR2 SYDVKM. CDR3 nucleotide sequence: TGTGCCAGCAGTCCGATGGGGGGCAGGGCTGAAGCTTTCTTT. Its translation is CASSPMGGRAEAFF.

The chain uses TRBV11-1 and TRBJ2-7, with TRBD2 identical over 8 bases. Unmatched junction bases numbered 5, after V lost 3 bases and J lost 1 base. The V gene's germline CDR1 is SGHAT and CDR2 FQDESV (reference sequence). The CDR3 has 15 residues. The CDR3 DNA follows: TGTGCCAGCAGCTTCGGGGGGGTTCTTTCCTACGAGCAGTACTTC. Translating it yields CASSFGGVLSYEQYF.

The chain joins TRBV28 to TRBJ1-5; D is undetermined. Germline-derived CDR1 and CDR2 are MDHEN and SYDVKM. The CDR3 sequence is 16 residues long. V lost 7 bases and J lost 2, with 18 bases in between. The CDR3 bases are TGTGCCAGCATATTACGGGGAGGGCGGGGCAATCAGCCCCAGCATTTT. Translated: CASILRGGRGNQPQHF.

The chain links TRBV7-9 to TRBJ2-6; D is perhaps TRBD2 (5 bases). Trimming took 1 base from V and 0 from J, leaving 10 bases between them. This CDR3 has 17 residues. Germline V lookup: CDR1 SEHNR, CDR2 FQNEAQ (reference sequence). The CDR3 spells CASSLVVSGSGANVLTF. DNA of the CDR3: TGTGCCAGCAGCTTAGTGGTCAGCGGCTCTGGGGCCAACGTCCTGACTTTC.

The rearrangement joins TRBV18 to TRBJ1-5; TRBD1 might be the D (6 bases). The CDR3 is 13 residues long. Trimming left V 5 bases short and J 9 bases short, with 14 bases between. From germline, CDR1 is KGHSH and CDR2 LQKENI. CDR3 amino acids: CASSADRYRPQHF. The DNA of the CDR3 is TGTGCCAGCTCAGCTGACAGGTATCGGCCCCAGCATTTT.

The rearrangement uses TRBV29-1 and TRBJ2-5; a possible D gene is TRBD2 (6 bases). CDR1 and CDR2 (germline): SQVTM, ANQGSEA. The length of the CDR3 is 14 residues. V was cut by 7 bases and J by 5 bases, with 20 bases left in between. The CDR3 spells CSAAGPSRGETQYF. In nucleotides, the CDR3 is TGCAGCGCCGCTGGGCCTTCTCGGGGGGAGACCCAGTACTTC.

This sequence joins TRBV7-9 and TRBJ2-7, with D hard to call. The V gene's germline CDR1 is SEHNR and CDR2 FQNEAQ (reference sequence). Trimming took 2 bases from V and 5 from J, leaving 7 bases between them. The CDR3 has 12 amino acids. CDR3 DNA: TGTGCCAGCAGCTTATATGACGACGAGCAGTACTTC. Residues: CASSLYDDEQYF.

The chain combines TRBV28 with TRBJ2-2; 7 nucleotides line up with TRBD1. The CDR3 extends over 16 amino acids. With 7 bases clipped from V and 4 bases from J, the junction kept 12 bases outside the gene matches. From germline, CDR1 is MDHEN and CDR2 SYDVKM. The CDR3, as DNA: TGTGCCAGCATTTCGAGACAGGGACCGGTCACCGGGGAGCTGTTTTTT. Translation: CASISRQGPVTGELFF. Variable domain in full (rest from reference TRBV28 and TRBJ2-2): DVKVTQSSRYLVKRTGEKVFLECVQDMDHENMFWYRQDPGLGLRLIYFSYDVKMKEKGDIPEGYSVSREKKERFSLILESASTNQTSMYLCASISRQGPVTGELFFGEGSRLTVL.

V and J are TRBV28 and TRBJ1-1, with 7 bases matching TRBD1. V dropped 5 bases and J dropped 2; count of bases not matched to a gene: 5. The germline V gene encodes CDR1 MDHEN and CDR2 SYDVKM. The length of the CDR3 is 14 residues. The CDR3 loop is CASSTGVLNTEAFF. In DNA form, the CDR3 reads TGTGCCAGCAGTACAGGGGTCCTTAACACTGAAGCTTTCTTT.

The chain joins TRBV9 to TRBJ2-7, with 14 positions matching TRBD2. Germline CDR1 is SGDLS and CDR2 is YYNGEE. This CDR3 has 17 amino acids. With V trimmed by 0 bases and J by 3 bases, 5 bases remained unmatched. CDR3 amino acids: CASSVGTSGRLGYEQYF. CDR3 in DNA: TGTGCCAGCAGCGTAGGGACTAGCGGGAGGTTAGGCTACGAGCAGTACTTC. The full variable domain, in which reference TRBV9 and TRBJ2-7 provide the parts outside the CDR3, is DSGVTQTPKHLITATGQRVTLRCSPRSGDLSVYWYQQSLDQGLQFLIQYYNGEERAKGNILERFSAQQFPDLHSELNLSSLELGDSALYFCASSVGTSGRLGYEQYFGPGTRLTVT.